Presented here are 31 T cell receptor beta chains from one specimen sequenced in a study of response to subunit inactivated influenza vaccine. One entry per CDR3 protein, called by TCRdb with MiXCR from the RT-PCR reads. The table records hundreds of thousands of distinct CDR3 sequences, 21% of them present only once. Here the sequenced sample was PBMCs from blood, taken about 20 months after vaccination. The source is a man in his fifties or sixties who received an inactivated influenza vaccine.

This clonotype was seen more than once but under ten times. The chain carries TRBV21-1 and TRBJ2-1; the table gives TRBD1 as D, unverified against the DNA. TRBV21-1 is tagged as a pseudogene. This CDR3 region has 17 residues. The CDR3 reads CASSPLGGTISYNEQFF. The CDR3 bases are TGTGCCAGCAGCCCCCTTGGGGGGACCATTTCCTACAATGAGCAGTTCTTC.

Only a few counts were recorded for this clonotype. V gene TRBV24-1 combines with J gene TRBJ2-2; no firm D call. The V and J ends lost 5 bases and 0 bases respectively, with 6 bases between them. The CDR3 has 14 amino acids. Germline assignment: CDR1 KGHDR and CDR2 SFDVKD. CDR3 sequence (DNA): TGTGCCACCAGTGTGGACGCGAACACCGGGGAGCTGTTTTTT. Translating it yields CATSVDANTGELFF.

The chain is built from TRBV9 and TRBJ1-6; 7 nucleotides match TRBD1. Germline V gives CDR1 SGDLS, CDR2 YYNGEE. V was clipped by 2 bases and J by 7 bases; unmatched bases: 3. CDR3 length: 14 amino acids. In DNA form, the CDR3 reads TGTGCCAGCAGCGTGGACAGGACCAATTCACCCCTCCACTTT. Its protein product is CASSVDRTNSPLHF.

As regards this clonotype: The junction does not match germline at one end; this may be a read error. This chain joins TRBV2 and TRBJ2-7, with D perhaps matching TRBD2 (6 bases). Germline CDR1 is SNHLY and CDR2 is FYNNEI. This CDR3 region has 13 residues. The CDR3 sequence: CATSRAREYEQYF. CDR3 coding DNA: TGTGCCACCAGTAGGGCCCGGGAGTACGAGCAGTACTTC.

The CDR3 here is CASSLDRRGGQNEQFF. The CDR3 bases are TGTGCCAGCAGCTTGGACCGGCGGGGGGGGCAGAATGAGCAGTTCTTC. The V call is TRBV7-6, the J call TRBJ2-1; TRBD2 aligns across 9 bases. Trimming removed 3 bases from V and 7 bases from J; junction bases left unmatched: 10. Looked up from germline, CDR1 is SGHVS and CDR2 is FNYEAQ. This CDR3 region has 16 residues.

There are a few counts of this clonotype. The genes are TRBV10-3 and TRBJ2-7; 10 bases are shared with TRBD2. CDR1 ENHRY and CDR2 SYGVKD come from the germline V gene. The V gene end was trimmed by 4 bases and the J gene end by 6 bases; junction bases not matched to a gene: 3. CDR3 length: 13 amino acids. CDR3 residues: CAISASGRGEQYF. CDR3 in DNA: TGTGCCATCAGTGCTAGCGGGAGAGGCGAGCAGTACTTC.

The chain joins TRBV12-3 or TRBV12-4 to TRBJ2-7; a weak D match, TRBD1 (5 bases). The CDR3 has 14 residues. Trimming removed 4 bases at V and 0 bases at J, with 10 bases between. The CDR3 DNA reads as TGTGCCAGCAGTTCCCCGACAGACTCCTACGAGCAGTACTTC. Protein product: CASSSPTDSYEQYF.

CDR3 nucleotides: TGCGCCAGCAGTGATCCTAGCGGGAGCACAGATACGCAGTATTTT. As protein: CASSDPSGSTDTQYF. The chain combines TRBV5-1 with TRBJ2-3, with 8 bases fitting TRBD2. The CDR3 length is 15 residues. Germline values: CDR1 SGHRS, CDR2 YFSETQ. The V gene end was trimmed by 5 bases and the J gene end by 0 bases; junction bases not matched to a gene: 5.

This clonotype showed up just a few times. The genes are TRBV5-6 and TRBJ1-1; no firm D call. V dropped 4 bases and J dropped 2 bases, with 6 bases sitting between them. The germline V gene has CDR1 SGHDT and CDR2 YYEEEE. The CDR3 consists of 12 residues. The CDR3 DNA reads TGTGCCAGCAGCATCATAAACACTGAAGCTTTCTTT. It codes for CASSIINTEAFF. The full variable domain, in which reference TRBV5-6 and TRBJ1-1 provide the parts outside the CDR3, is DAGVTQSPTHLIKTRGQQVTLRCSPKSGHDTVSWYQQALGQGPQFIFQYYEEEERQRGNFPDRFSGHQFPNYSSELNVNALLLGDSALYLCASSIINTEAFFGQGTRLTVV.

In this sample, this clonotype turned up many times. This chain links TRBV27 with TRBJ1-1, with D perhaps matching TRBD1 (6 bases). Germline lookup yields CDR1 MNHEY and CDR2 SMNVEV (reference sequence). CDR3 length: 13 residues. V lost 6 bases to trimming and J lost 11 bases, with 19 bases between them. The CDR3 DNA reads as TGTGCCAGCAGAAGGACAGAAGGTGGTCGGGCTTTCTTT. Protein: CASRRTEGGRAFF.

This clonotype was counted only a few times. V is TRBV28 and J is TRBJ2-1; 7 bases fit TRBD1. Germline V gene sequence: CDR1 MDHEN, CDR2 SYDVKM. V shed 3 bases, J shed 1 base, and the junction held 3 bases outside the gene matches. CDR3 length: 15 residues. The CDR3 here is CASSFRTGSYNEQFF. The CDR3 DNA follows: TGTGCCAGCAGTTTCAGGACAGGATCCTACAATGAGCAGTTCTTC.

The V call is TRBV19, the J call TRBJ2-7, with D tentatively TRBD1 or TRBD2 (5 bases each). Germline loops: CDR1 LNHDA, CDR2 SQIVND (reference sequence). Trimming stripped 6 bases from V and 3 bases from J, with 15 bases between. This CDR3 has 14 amino acids. For the CDR3, the DNA is TGTGCCAGTAGCTTCCCGGGACCGCACTACGAGCAGTACTTC. This gives the protein CASSFPGPHYEQYF.

The rearrangement uses TRBV25-1 and TRBJ1-5; D unclear. From germline, CDR1 is MGHDK and CDR2 SYGVNS. This CDR3 is built from 13 residues. V shed 4 bases and J shed 9 bases, with 13 bases lying between them. The CDR3 region is CASSVHRKGPQHF. DNA for the CDR3: TGTGCCAGCAGTGTTCACCGTAAGGGGCCCCAGCATTTT.

This clonotype was counted between two and nine times. The rearrangement links TRBV11-3 to TRBJ1-4; 10 bases fit TRBD1. V was pared by 4 bases and J by 7 bases, with 3 bases of the junction left unmatched. In germline, CDR1 is SGHNT, CDR2 YENEEA. The CDR3 runs 14 residues. CDR3 loop: CASSSTGGPEKLFF. The CDR3 DNA sequence: TGTGCCAGCAGCTCGACAGGGGGCCCTGAAAAACTGTTTTTT.

There are a few counts of this clonotype. The chain carries TRBV29-1 and TRBJ1-4; D unresolved. Germline V lookup: CDR1 SQVTM, CDR2 ANQGSEA. This CDR3 is 12 amino acids long. Trimming removed 6 bases at V and 6 bases at J, with 11 bases between. The chain's CDR3 is CSVWEDDEKLFF. CDR3 nucleotides: TGCAGCGTCTGGGAGGATGATGAAAAACTGTTTTTT.

Only a few counts were recorded for this clonotype. The gene calls are TRBV11-2 and TRBJ2-2; 7 bases are shared with TRBD2. The CDR3 spans 18 residues. V gave up 2 bases and J gave up 4 bases; unmatched junction bases: 13. Germline loops: CDR1 SGHAT, CDR2 FQNNGV. The CDR3 DNA sequence: TGTGCCAGCAGCTTATTTACGGGGGGACGGCGAGTCACCGGGGAGCTGTTTTTT. Translated, it gives CASSLFTGGRRVTGELFF. Drawing the rest from reference TRBV11-2 and TRBJ2-2, the complete variable domain is EAGVAQSPRYKIIEKRQSVAFWCNPISGHATLYWYQQILGQGPKLLIQFQNNGVVDDSQLPKDRFSAERLKGVDSTLKIQPAKLEDSAVYLCASSLFTGGRRVTGELFFGEGSRLTVL.

This clonotype occurred a few times. The chain is built from TRBV28 and TRBJ1-2; D not resolved. This CDR3 contains 11 residues. V lost 8 bases, J lost 3 bases, and 7 bases lay in between. Germline V CDR1 and CDR2: MDHEN, SYDVKM. The CDR3 DNA reads TGTGCCAGCGGAGGCGACTATGGCTACACCTTC. Amino acids: CASGGDYGYTF.

The J gene is TRBJ2-1, the V gene TRBV11-2; D is unresolved. CDR1 SGHAT and CDR2 FQNNGV come from the germline V gene. The CDR3 is 19 residues long. V was shortened by 2 bases and J by 3 bases, with 23 bases between the two germline ends. CDR3 DNA: TGTGCCAGCAGCTTAAGGGTTGGCCAGCTTACGGGCCGCTACAATGAGCAGTTCTTC. It is translated as CASSLRVGQLTGRYNEQFF.

This clonotype was detected only a few times. The V and J genes are TRBV6-6 and TRBJ2-7, with D unresolved. V lost 5 bases and J 5 bases, leaving 13 bases between the germline ends. The CDR3 extends over 13 amino acids. Germline loops: CDR1 MNHNY, CDR2 SVGAGI (reference sequence). CDR3 DNA: TGTGCCAGCAGTCGACTCGTCCGGGACGAGCAGTACTTC. Translated, it gives CASSRLVRDEQYF.

This chain joins TRBV2 and TRBJ1-2; weak D call: TRBD1 (5 bases). The V gene lost 1 base and the J gene lost 0 bases, with 12 bases spanning the gap. The CDR3 covers 16 residues. Germline assignment: CDR1 SNHLY and CDR2 FYNNEI. The chain's CDR3 is CASSEVRGSANYGYTF. The CDR3 bases are TGTGCCAGCAGTGAAGTTCGGGGCAGCGCTAACTATGGCTACACCTTC.

This clonotype has only a few counts. The V call is TRBV28, the J call TRBJ2-7, with 10 bases identical to TRBD2. The CDR3 runs to 15 residues. The V gene end was trimmed by 4 bases and the J gene end by 5 bases; junction bases not matched to a gene: 8. Germline loops: CDR1 MDHEN, CDR2 SYDVKM. CDR3 sequence reads: CASSSRAGGRHEQYF. The CDR3, as DNA: TGTGCCAGCAGTTCCAGAGCGGGAGGGCGCCACGAGCAGTACTTC.

DNA of the CDR3: TGTGCCAGCAGTTTAGGGGCAAGTTATTTCACAGATACGCAGTATTTT. Translated, it gives CASSLGASYFTDTQYF. V is TRBV28 and J is TRBJ2-3, with D possibly matching TRBD1 (5 bases). The V and J ends lost 2 bases and 2 bases respectively, with 14 bases between them. This CDR3 region has 16 residues. Germline CDR1 is MDHEN and CDR2 is SYDVKM.

The gene calls are TRBV27 and TRBJ2-5; TRBD1 matches at 8 bases. After removal of 6 bases from V and 5 bases from J, the junction contained 5 bases not matched to a gene. Germline V gene sequence: CDR1 MNHEY, CDR2 SMNVEV (reference sequence). The CDR3 is 13 amino acids. The CDR3 here is CASSFGQGETQYF. The CDR3 DNA reads TGTGCCAGCAGCTTTGGACAGGGTGAGACCCAGTACTTC.

V gene TRBV10-3 combines with J gene TRBJ2-1; TRBD1 aligns across 7 bases. The junction had 5 bases not matched to a gene; V was cut back by 0 bases and J by 6 bases. The germline V gene has CDR1 ENHRY and CDR2 SYGVKD. This CDR3 spans 15 amino acids. This CDR3 reads CAISESDKGANEQFF. In DNA, the CDR3 is TGTGCCATCAGTGAGTCGGACAAGGGGGCCAATGAGCAGTTCTTC.

This clonotype was observed a handful of times. The gene calls are TRBV12-3 or TRBV12-4 and TRBJ2-1; tentatively, D is TRBD1 (6 bases). V was trimmed by 5 bases and J by 2 bases, leaving 13 bases between them. The CDR3 is 15 residues long. The CDR3 DNA reads TGTGCCAGCAGTCCCCCAGGGGTCCCCTACAATGAGCAGTTCTTC. Protein sequence: CASSPPGVPYNEQFF.

The chain joins TRBV11-2 to TRBJ1-3, with D uncertain. Trimming left V 0 bases short and J 0 bases short, with 9 bases between. The germline V gene encodes CDR1 SGHAT and CDR2 FQNNGV. CDR3 length: 16 residues. CDR3 DNA sequence: TGTGCCAGCAGCTTAGATCTAGGCAGCTCTGGAAACACCATATATTTT. It yields the protein CASSLDLGSSGNTIYF.

This clonotype was seen only a few times. The chain carries TRBV2 and TRBJ2-7; no definite D call. The CDR3 is made up of 15 amino acids. Germline-derived CDR1 and CDR2 are SNHLY and FYNNEI. V shed 2 bases and J shed 2 bases, with 13 bases lying between them. The CDR3 reads CASSENERGPYEQYF. In nucleotides, the CDR3 is TGTGCCAGCAGTGAAAACGAAAGAGGTCCCTACGAGCAGTACTTC.

The J gene is TRBJ2-5, the V gene TRBV7-8; D call uncertain. The CDR3 runs to 14 residues. Trimming shortened V by 9 bases and J by 5 bases, and 19 bases separated the two germline ends. Germline lookup yields CDR1 SGHVS and CDR2 FQNEAQ. CDR3 coding DNA: TGTGCCAGTAGTGGATTAGTGAACGGGGAGACCCAGTACTTC. Amino acid sequence: CASSGLVNGETQYF. Variable domain in full (rest from reference TRBV7-8 and TRBJ2-5): GAGVSQSPRYKVAKRGQDVALRCDPISGHVSLFWYQQALGQGPEFLTYFQNEAQLDKSGLPSDRFFAERPEGSVSTLKIQRTQQEDSAVYLCASSGLVNGETQYFGPGTRLLVL.

This clonotype was observed a few times. The rearrangement joins TRBV5-1 to TRBJ1-5, with D tentatively TRBD1 (5 bases). V was trimmed by 3 bases and J by 9 bases, leaving 28 bases between them. The germline V gene has CDR1 SGHRS and CDR2 YFSETQ. The CDR3 runs to 18 residues. CDR3 loop: CASSCSGSGWVLIRPQHF. CDR3 DNA: TGCGCCAGCAGCTGTTCAGGGTCGGGCTGGGTCTTAATCAGGCCCCAGCATTTT.

The rearrangement joins TRBV4-2 to TRBJ2-1, with 7 bases aligning to TRBD2. The V gene's germline CDR1 is LGHNA and CDR2 YNFKEQ. V lost 4 bases, J lost 0 bases, and 9 bases stayed unmatched. The CDR3 contains 17 residues. CDR3 sequence: CASSPEVSGGSYNEQFF. The CDR3 bases are TGTGCCAGCAGCCCAGAGGTATCGGGGGGCTCCTACAATGAGCAGTTCTTC.

This clonotype showed up many times. The chain carries TRBV5-6 and TRBJ1-4; D unresolved. Germline V gene data show CDR1 as SGHDT and CDR2 as YYEEEE. The CDR3 runs to 14 residues. V dropped 3 bases and J dropped 8 bases, with 14 bases sitting between them. CDR3 sequence reads: CASSSIAFSEKLFF. CDR3 sequence (DNA): TGTGCCAGCAGCTCGATAGCTTTTAGCGAAAAACTGTTTTTT.